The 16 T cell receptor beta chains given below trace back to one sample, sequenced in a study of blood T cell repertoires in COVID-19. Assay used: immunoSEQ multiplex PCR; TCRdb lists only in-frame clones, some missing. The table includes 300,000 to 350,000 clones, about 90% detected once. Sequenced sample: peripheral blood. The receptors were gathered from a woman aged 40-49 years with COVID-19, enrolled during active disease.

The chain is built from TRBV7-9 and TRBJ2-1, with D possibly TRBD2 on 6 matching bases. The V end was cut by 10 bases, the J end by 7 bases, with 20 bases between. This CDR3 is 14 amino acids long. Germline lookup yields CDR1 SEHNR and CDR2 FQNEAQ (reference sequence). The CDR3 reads CATTHGGAGNEQFF. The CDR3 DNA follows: TGTGCCACTACACACGGAGGGGCGGGTAATGAGCAGTTCTTC.

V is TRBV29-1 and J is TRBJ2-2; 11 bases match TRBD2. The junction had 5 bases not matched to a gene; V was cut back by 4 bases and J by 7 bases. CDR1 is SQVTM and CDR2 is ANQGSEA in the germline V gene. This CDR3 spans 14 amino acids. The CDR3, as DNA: TGCAGCGTTGTTAGCGGGAGGGAGGACGGGGAGCTGTTTTTT. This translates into CSVVSGREDGELFF.

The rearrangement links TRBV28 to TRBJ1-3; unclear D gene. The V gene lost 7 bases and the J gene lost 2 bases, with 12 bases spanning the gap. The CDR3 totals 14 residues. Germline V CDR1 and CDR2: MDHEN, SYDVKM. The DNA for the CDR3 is TGTGCCAGCACCTGGGGAGGAACTGGAAACACCATATATTTT. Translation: CASTWGGTGNTIYF.

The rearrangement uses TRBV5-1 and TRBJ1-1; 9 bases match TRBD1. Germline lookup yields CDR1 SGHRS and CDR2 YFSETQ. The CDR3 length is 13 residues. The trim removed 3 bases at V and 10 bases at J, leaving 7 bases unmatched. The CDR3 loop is CASSSNRQGVAFF. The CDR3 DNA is TGCGCCAGCAGCTCCAACCGACAGGGGGTAGCTTTCTTT.

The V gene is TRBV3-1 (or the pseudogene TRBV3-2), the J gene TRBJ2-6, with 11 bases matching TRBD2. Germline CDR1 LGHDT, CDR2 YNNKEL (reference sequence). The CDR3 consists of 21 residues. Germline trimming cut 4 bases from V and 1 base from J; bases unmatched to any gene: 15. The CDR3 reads CASSPQVVVSGGVSGANVLTF. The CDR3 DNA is TGTGCCAGCAGCCCCCAGGTGGTCGTTAGCGGGGGGGTATCTGGGGCCAACGTCCTGACTTTC.

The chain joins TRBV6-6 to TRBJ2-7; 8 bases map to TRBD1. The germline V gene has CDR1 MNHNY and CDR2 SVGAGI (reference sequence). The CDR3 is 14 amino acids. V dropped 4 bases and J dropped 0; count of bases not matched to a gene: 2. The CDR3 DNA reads TGTGCCAGCAGTTCGGACAGGGTCTCCTACGAGCAGTACTTC. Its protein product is CASSSDRVSYEQYF.

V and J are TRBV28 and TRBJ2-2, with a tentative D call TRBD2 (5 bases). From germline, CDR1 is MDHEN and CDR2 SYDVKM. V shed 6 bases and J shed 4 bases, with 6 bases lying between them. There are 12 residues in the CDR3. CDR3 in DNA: TGTGCCAGCAGGGGGAGCACCGGGGAGCTGTTTTTT. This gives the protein CASRGSTGELFF.

The CDR3 DNA sequence: TGTGCCACCAGTGATTCCCTCGAGGGACACCATTTGGGGGATGAGCAGTTCTTC. This sequence encodes CATSDSLEGHHLGDEQFF. This rearrangement joins TRBV24-1 to TRBJ2-1; D is perhaps TRBD1 (6 bases). With 2 bases removed from V and 8 bases from J, the gap between germline ends came to 24 bases. Germline V lookup: CDR1 KGHDR, CDR2 SFDVKD. The CDR3 extends over 18 amino acids.

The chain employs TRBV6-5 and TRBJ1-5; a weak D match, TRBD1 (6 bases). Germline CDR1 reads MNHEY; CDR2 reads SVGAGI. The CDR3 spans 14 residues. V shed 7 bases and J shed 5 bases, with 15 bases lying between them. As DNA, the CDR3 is TGTGCCAGCACACAACAACAGGGTTATCAGCCCCAGCATTTT. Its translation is CASTQQQGYQPQHF.

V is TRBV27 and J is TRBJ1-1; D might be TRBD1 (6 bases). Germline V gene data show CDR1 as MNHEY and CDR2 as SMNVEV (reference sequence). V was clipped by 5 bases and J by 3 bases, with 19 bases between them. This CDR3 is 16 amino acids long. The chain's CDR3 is CASSPPGLTGHTEAFF. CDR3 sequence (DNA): TGTGCCAGCAGTCCCCCGGGCCTGACAGGACACACTGAAGCTTTCTTT.

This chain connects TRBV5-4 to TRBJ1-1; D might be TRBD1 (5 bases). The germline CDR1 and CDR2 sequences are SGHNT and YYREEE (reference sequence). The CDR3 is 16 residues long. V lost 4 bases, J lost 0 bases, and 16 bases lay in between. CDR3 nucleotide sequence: TGTGCCAGCAGCCCAGGGCGAGGTCAGATGAACACTGAAGCTTTCTTT. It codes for CASSPGRGQMNTEAFF.

This chain's CDR3 is CASSPYARGLYSNQPQHF. DNA for the CDR3: TGTGCCAGCAGTCCATACGCGAGAGGACTGTATAGCAATCAGCCCCAGCATTTT. The chain uses TRBV28 and TRBJ1-5; the D is unclear. Per germline, CDR1 MDHEN and CDR2 SYDVKM. Trimming took 5 bases from V and 0 from J, leaving 20 bases between them. The CDR3 has 18 amino acids.

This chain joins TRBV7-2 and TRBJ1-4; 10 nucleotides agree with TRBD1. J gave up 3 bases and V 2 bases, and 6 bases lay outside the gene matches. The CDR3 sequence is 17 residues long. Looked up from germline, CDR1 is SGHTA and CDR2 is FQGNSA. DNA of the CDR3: TGTGCCAGCAGCTTACTACGACAGGGGGCGCCTAATGAAAAACTGTTTTTT. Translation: CASSLLRQGAPNEKLFF.

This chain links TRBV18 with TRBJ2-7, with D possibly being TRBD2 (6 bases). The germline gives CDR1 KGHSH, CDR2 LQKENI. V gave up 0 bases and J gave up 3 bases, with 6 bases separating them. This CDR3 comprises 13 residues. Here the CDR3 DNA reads TGTGCCAGCTCACCACCGACTAGCTACGAGCAGTACTTC. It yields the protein CASSPPTSYEQYF.

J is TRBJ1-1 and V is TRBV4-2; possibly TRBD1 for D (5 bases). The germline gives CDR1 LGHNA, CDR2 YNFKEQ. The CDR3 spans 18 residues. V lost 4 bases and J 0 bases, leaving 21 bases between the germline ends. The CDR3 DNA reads TGTGCCAGCAGCCTCAGTTGGGAGGGGACCCACATGAACACTGAAGCTTTCTTT. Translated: CASSLSWEGTHMNTEAFF.

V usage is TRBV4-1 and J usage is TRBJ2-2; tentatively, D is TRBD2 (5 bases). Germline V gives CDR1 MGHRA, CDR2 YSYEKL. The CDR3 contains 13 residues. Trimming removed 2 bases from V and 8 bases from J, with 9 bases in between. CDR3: CASSQPRTGELFF. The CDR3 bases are TGCGCCAGCAGCCAACCGAGGACTGGGGAGCTGTTTTTT.